These 18 T cell receptor beta chains share one sample of origin, sequenced in a study of cytomegalovirus exposure and HLA in healthy donors. This PCR relied on a set of 60 Vbeta primers and 13 Jbeta primers. Here immunoSEQ multiplex PCR was the method, and the copy in TCRdb shows in-frame clones only, minus some. This table holds 150,000 to 200,000 clones, 68% found once. Sequencing was done on a sample of PBMCs. The source of these receptors is a woman aged 18-29 years in good health and CMV-seropositive.

The V and J genes are TRBV29-1 and TRBJ2-4, with 7 bases lining up with TRBD1. The CDR3 covers 14 residues. After removal of 6 bases from V and 5 bases from J, the junction contained 10 bases not matched to a gene. Per the germline V gene, CDR1 is SQVTM and CDR2 is ANQGSEA. The CDR3 reads CSVLNRDSENIQYF. DNA for the CDR3: TGCAGCGTATTGAACCGGGACAGTGAAAACATTCAGTACTTC.

This clone was detected a few times. This chain joins TRBV4-2 and TRBJ2-1; 7 nucleotides agree with TRBD1. This CDR3 is 17 amino acids long. V was pared by 5 bases and J by 1 base, with 11 bases of the junction left unmatched. Germline assignment: CDR1 LGHNA and CDR2 YNFKEQ. The CDR3 loop reads CASSGWEDRVSYNEQFF. The CDR3 bases are TGTGCCAGCAGCGGATGGGAAGACAGGGTTTCCTACAATGAGCAGTTCTTC.

This clone was found a few times. The chain has TRBV13 and TRBJ1-4; 8 bases are shared with TRBD1. There are 17 residues in the CDR3. Germline values: CDR1 PRHDT, CDR2 FYEKMQ (reference sequence). With V trimmed by 2 bases and J by 7 bases, 12 bases remained unmatched. The CDR3 DNA is TGTGCCAGCAGCTTATTTCAGGGGGCTGAAATGAGTGAAAAACTGTTTTTT. As protein: CASSLFQGAEMSEKLFF.

The chain links TRBV5-4 to TRBJ2-2; 12 nucleotides align to TRBD2. Germline CDR1 and CDR2: SGHNT and YYREEE (reference sequence). Trimming removed 4 bases from V and 6 bases from J; junction bases left unmatched: 4. There are 15 residues in the CDR3. The CDR3 region has the DNA TGTGCCAGCAGCCAATGGACTAGCGGGGCCGGGGAGCTGTTTTTT. Translation: CASSQWTSGAGELFF.

The chain has TRBV7-5 and TRBJ2-7; TRBD1 is taken as the D call from the table, unchecked against the DNA. TRBV7-5 is listed as a pseudogene. The CDR3 is 12 amino acids. The CDR3 sequence: CARSTRGYEQYF. In DNA, the CDR3 is TGTGCCAGAAGCACCAGGGGCTACGAGCAGTACTTC.

The chain combines TRBV7-8 with TRBJ2-7; 7 bases line up with TRBD1. This CDR3 is 13 amino acids long. V lost 3 bases to trimming and J lost 12 bases; unmatched junction nucleotides: 11. Germline loops: CDR1 SGHVS, CDR2 FQNEAQ. Here the CDR3 DNA reads TGTGCCAGCAGCTTGGTGCTGACAGGGAGTGGGTACTTC. Its translation is CASSLVLTGSGYF. Using reference TRBV7-8 and TRBJ2-7 for the parts outside the CDR3, the full variable domain is GAGVSQSPRYKVAKRGQDVALRCDPISGHVSLFWYQQALGQGPEFLTYFQNEAQLDKSGLPSDRFFAERPEGSVSTLKIQRTQQEDSAVYLCASSLVLTGSGYFGPGTRLTVT.

This chain uses TRBV4-1 with TRBJ2-5; no reliable D call. V was pared by 4 bases and J by 5 bases, with 17 bases between. Germline V gene data show CDR1 as MGHRA and CDR2 as YSYEKL. The CDR3 covers 15 residues. For the CDR3, the DNA is TGCGCCAGCAGCCCAGTACCATCCTCTAGGGAGACCCAGTACTTC. Its translation is CASSPVPSSRETQYF.

Only a few counts were recorded for this clone. The chain joins TRBV4-2 to TRBJ1-3; D ambiguous. This CDR3 has 19 residues. From germline, CDR1 is LGHNA and CDR2 YNFKEQ. V lost 6 bases to trimming and J lost 0 bases, with 24 bases between them. In nucleotides, the CDR3 is TGTGCCAGCAGTCCTTTACTCGACATCGGCCCTCTCTCTGGAAACACCATATATTTT. Translation: CASSPLLDIGPLSGNTIYF.

J is TRBJ2-5 and V is TRBV5-4; no reliable D call. V dropped 7 bases and J dropped 3 bases, with 19 bases sitting between them. The germline V gene has CDR1 SGHNT and CDR2 YYREEE (reference sequence). CDR3 size: 15 residues. CDR3 nucleotide sequence: TGTGCCAGCTCGGTCCTGGGCCAGGCTGAAGAGACCCAGTACTTC. It translates to CASSVLGQAEETQYF.

The chain joins TRBV6-5 to TRBJ2-3, with D hard to call. The CDR3 length is 16 residues. Trimming removed 2 bases at V and 3 bases at J, with 15 bases between. Germline values: CDR1 MNHEY, CDR2 SVGAGI. The CDR3 is CASSYSVWVDTDTQYF. The CDR3 nucleotides read TGTGCCAGCAGTTACAGCGTGTGGGTGGATACAGATACGCAGTATTTT.

The gene calls are TRBV30 and TRBJ1-5; weak D call: TRBD1 (5 bases). Germline CDR1 reads GTSNPN; CDR2 reads SVGIG (reference sequence). The CDR3 sequence is 13 residues long. V lost 5 bases to trimming and J lost 0 bases, with 8 bases between them. CDR3 coding DNA: TGTGCCTGGGGCCAGGGTAGCAATCAGCCCCAGCATTTT. It yields the protein CAWGQGSNQPQHF.

The V and J genes are TRBV5-1 and TRBJ2-7, with 9 positions matching TRBD1. Trimming cost V 2 bases and J 1 base; bases outside gene matches: 1. CDR3 length: 14 residues. Germline assignment: CDR1 SGHRS and CDR2 YFSETQ. The CDR3 loop is CASSFGTGSYEQYF. The DNA for the CDR3 is TGCGCCAGCAGCTTCGGGACAGGGTCCTACGAGCAGTACTTC.

This chain joins TRBV10-3 and TRBJ1-1, with 8 bases aligning to TRBD1. Germline V lookup: CDR1 ENHRY, CDR2 SYGVKD. The CDR3 length is 15 residues. J lost 3 bases, V lost 6 bases, and 9 bases had no gene match. The CDR3 sequence is CAIRPDRAWDTEAFF. In DNA form, the CDR3 reads TGTGCCATCAGGCCGGACAGGGCGTGGGACACTGAAGCTTTCTTT.

The count of this clone is one. The CDR3 bases are TGTGCTAGTGGTCACACAGATACGCAGTATTTT. Translated: CASGHTDTQYF. The chain uses TRBV12-5 and TRBJ2-3; no clear D gene. This CDR3 region has 11 residues. Germline CDR1 is LGHNT and CDR2 is FRNRAP. V lost 5 bases and J lost 2, with 2 bases in between.

This chain joins TRBV19 and TRBJ2-7, with TRBD1 identical over 7 bases. The CDR3 sequence is 14 residues long. The junction had 7 bases not matched to a gene; V was cut back by 4 bases and J by 4 bases. The germline V gene has CDR1 LNHDA and CDR2 SQIVND (reference sequence). CDR3 DNA sequence: TGTGCCAGTAGTACGTGGGACAGCAAGTACGAGCAGTACTTC. It yields the protein CASSTWDSKYEQYF.

The sample holds one count of this clone. The chain recombines TRBV7-9 with TRBJ2-1, with TRBD2 matching 7 bases. From germline, CDR1 is SEHNR and CDR2 FQNEAQ (reference sequence). The junction had 4 bases not matched to a gene; V was cut back by 1 base and J by 10 bases. CDR3 length: 13 amino acids. Here the CDR3 DNA reads TGTGCCAGCAGCTTAGGAGGCGGGGGAGAGCAGTTCTTC. It encodes CASSLGGGGEQFF.

V gene TRBV27 combines with J gene TRBJ1-1; the match to TRBD1 covers 11 bases. Looked up from germline, CDR1 is MNHEY and CDR2 is SMNVEV (reference sequence). The ends lost 6 bases at V and 5 bases at J; junction bases unmatched: 14. This CDR3 region has 17 residues. The CDR3 region has the DNA TGTGCCAGCAGAGCGCTCGGGACAGGGGGGTTAGGGACTGAAGCTTTCTTT. The encoded protein is CASRALGTGGLGTEAFF.

The DNA for the CDR3 is TGTGCCAGCAGTGACCCGGGACAGGCGAACACTGAAGCTTTCTTT. Encoded protein: CASSDPGQANTEAFF. The J gene is TRBJ1-1, the V gene TRBV2; 8 positions match TRBD1. The germline V gene has CDR1 SNHLY and CDR2 FYNNEI. The CDR3 consists of 15 residues. V lost 3 bases, J lost 1 base, and 4 bases stayed unmatched.